This T cell receptor beta chain was found in a study of blood T cell repertoires in COVID-19. About the research overall: Acute and convalescent COVID-19 samples came from the United States, Italy and Spain. The cDNA or gDNA used as material had been derived from T cells, B-cell-depleted T cells, or PBMCs.

This table comes from immunoSEQ multiplex PCR, and its TCRdb copy is limited to in-frame clones, with some not included. The sample comprises about 300,000 clones, around 85% of which are singletons, and about 1.5% rests with the top ten. V gave up 6 bases and J gave up 3 bases; unmatched junction bases: 9. This CDR3 region has 15 residues. The germline gives CDR1 SEHNR, CDR2 FQNEAQ (reference sequence). The sample was peripheral blood. The receptor was derived from a human donor with COVID-19, enrolled during active disease. The donor label of this sample is uncertain. V usage is TRBV7-9 and J usage is TRBJ1-1, with 8 positions matching TRBD1. CDR3 coding DNA: TGTGCCAGCAGTCGACAGGGGAGGAGGGACACTGAAGCTTTCTTT. This encodes CASSRQGRRDTEAFF.